The next 30 T cell receptor beta chains were all read from a single sample in a study of cytomegalovirus exposure and HLA in healthy donors. Amplification used 60 Vbeta primers and 13 Jbeta primers. Profiling relied on immunoSEQ multiplex PCR, and the TCRdb table lists in-frame clones only, not all of them. Counted here are 84,000 or so clones, approximately 60% occurring once; the ten biggest clones make up around 5.5%. Sequencing was done on a sample of PBMCs. These receptors were taken from a woman younger than 45 in good health and CMV-seropositive.

The chain has TRBV28 and TRBJ1-1, with TRBD1 as a possible D gene (6 bases). V lost 6 bases, J lost 6 bases, and 20 bases lay in between. The length of the CDR3 is 15 residues. Germline loops: CDR1 MDHEN, CDR2 SYDVKM. In DNA form, the CDR3 reads TGTGCCAGCAGGCCTAAACTGACAGGCGTCGCTGAAGCTTTCTTT. It codes for CASRPKLTGVAEAFF.

This clone was seen only a few times. Different DNA sequences within this sample yield the same CDR3. This chain connects TRBV30 to TRBJ1-5; D not resolved. Germline V gene data show CDR1 as GTSNPN and CDR2 as SVGIG (reference sequence). Trimming took off 0 bases at V and 2 bases at J, with 5 bases between the two ends. This CDR3 is 13 amino acids long. The CDR3, as DNA: TGTGCCTGGAGTGTGCAGGGCAATCAGCCCCAGCATTTT. Protein product: CAWSVQGNQPQHF.

This clone was found a few times. The V and J genes are TRBV28 and TRBJ1-3, with TRBD1 as a possible D gene (5 bases). The CDR3 totals 15 residues. V was shortened by 11 bases and J by 4 bases, with 21 bases between the two germline ends. Germline V gene sequence: CDR1 MDHEN, CDR2 SYDVKM. The CDR3 nucleotides read TGTGCCGGACGGGGGGGAACAGGACCGGGAAACACCATATATTTT. Translated: CAGRGGTGPGNTIYF.

V is TRBV10-3 and J is TRBJ2-7; D is perhaps TRBD2 (6 bases). V lost 5 bases and J lost 0, with 11 bases in between. The germline gives CDR1 ENHRY, CDR2 SYGVKD. The CDR3 consists of 14 residues. The chain's CDR3 is CAISSGTLSYEQYF. The CDR3 nucleotides are TGTGCCATCAGTTCCGGGACTCTCTCCTACGAGCAGTACTTC.

The V and J genes are TRBV6-1 and TRBJ1-5; D is undetermined. This CDR3 spans 12 amino acids. Looked up from germline, CDR1 is MNHNS and CDR2 is SASEGT. V dropped 7 bases and J dropped 11 bases, with 15 bases sitting between them. Here the CDR3 reads CASKAGSVAQHF. CDR3 in DNA: TGTGCCAGCAAAGCGGGGTCGGTAGCCCAGCATTTT.

The chain combines TRBV19 with TRBJ1-5; D remains unclear. The CDR3 contains 15 residues. Between the trimmed V and J ends, which lost 7 bases and 0 bases, there was a span of 13 bases. Germline CDR1 is LNHDA and CDR2 is SQIVND (reference sequence). The CDR3 bases are TGTGCCAGTACCCCGGGAACCATTAGCAATCAGCCCCAGCATTTT. This translates into CASTPGTISNQPQHF.

V and J are TRBV4-1 and TRBJ2-7, with 10 bases aligning to TRBD2. The CDR3 has 16 residues. V shed 1 base and J 4 bases; nucleotides not matched to a gene: 7. Germline V gene lookup returns CDR1 MGHRA and CDR2 YSYEKL. CDR3 protein: CASSQVAAGGQYEQYF. The CDR3 nucleotides read TGCGCCAGCAGCCAAGTAGCAGCGGGGGGGCAGTACGAGCAGTACTTC.

This clone turned up a few times. This chain links TRBV5-1 with TRBJ1-1; a weak D match, TRBD1 (5 bases). This CDR3 contains 15 residues. V lost 4 bases, J lost 5 bases, and 18 bases lay in between. Germline assignment: CDR1 SGHRS and CDR2 YFSETQ. CDR3: CASSPTGGEGTEAFF. CDR3 bases: TGCGCCAGCAGCCCAACGGGGGGTGAGGGGACTGAAGCTTTCTTT. Based on the CDR3 plus reference TRBV5-1 and TRBJ1-1, the full variable domain is KAGVTQTPRYLIKTRGQQVTLSCSPISGHRSVSWYQQTPGQGLQFLFEYFSETQRNKGNFPGRFSGRQFSNSRSEMNVSTLELGDSALYLCASSPTGGEGTEAFFGQGTRLTVV.

The V gene is TRBV4-1, the J gene TRBJ2-2; D may be TRBD1 (6 bases). Trimming cost V 4 bases and J 5 bases, with 11 bases left between them. CDR3 length equals 14 residues. From germline, CDR1 is MGHRA and CDR2 YSYEKL. This CDR3 reads CASSRPGETGELFF. For the CDR3, the DNA is TGCGCCAGCAGCCGTCCAGGGGAAACCGGGGAGCTGTTTTTT.

The gene calls are TRBV5-5 and TRBJ1-5, with D perhaps matching TRBD1 (5 bases). The CDR3 length is 16 residues. Looked up from germline, CDR1 is SGHKS and CDR2 is YYEKEE (reference sequence). The ends were cut back, 1 base at V and 3 bases at J, with 14 bases in the middle. CDR3 nucleotides: TGTGCCAGCAGCTTGTTCCCCCAGGGATCCAATCAGCCCCAGCATTTT. Translated: CASSLFPQGSNQPQHF.

The chain joins TRBV10-3 to TRBJ1-5, with D maybe TRBD1 (5 bases). The CDR3 has 15 residues. Trimming left V 0 bases short and J 1 base short, with 7 bases between. Looked up from germline, CDR1 is ENHRY and CDR2 is SYGVKD. Written as DNA, the CDR3 is TGTGCCATCAGTGAGTCGGGGGGGAGCAATCAGCCCCAGCATTTT. Translation: CAISESGGSNQPQHF.

Details on this clone: Other DNA sequences of this sample code for an identical CDR3. The rearrangement uses TRBV18 and TRBJ2-7; TRBD1 agrees at 8 bases. The junction had 8 bases not matched to a gene; V was cut back by 3 bases and J by 4 bases. This CDR3 contains 15 residues. Per the germline V gene, CDR1 is KGHSH and CDR2 is LQKENI. The CDR3 reads CASSPRQGASYEQYF. CDR3 sequence (DNA): TGTGCCAGCTCACCTCGGCAGGGGGCGAGTTACGAGCAGTACTTC. Supplemented by reference TRBV18 and TRBJ2-7, the full variable domain reads NAGVMQNPRHLVRRRGQEARLRCSPMKGHSHVYWYRQLPEEGLKFMVYLQKENIIDESGMPKERFSAEFPKEGPSILRIQQVVRGDSAAYFCASSPRQGASYEQYFGPGTRLTVT.

This clone was observed a handful of times. The chain carries TRBV18 and TRBJ2-3, with 15 bases aligning to TRBD2. The CDR3 loop spans 17 amino acids. The germline V gene encodes CDR1 KGHSH and CDR2 LQKENI. With 3 bases clipped from V and 2 bases from J, the junction kept 3 bases outside the gene matches. The CDR3 DNA sequence: TGTGCCAGCTCACCCGGACTAGCGGGGGGGCCCACAGATACGCAGTATTTT. It is translated as CASSPGLAGGPTDTQYF.

The rearrangement links TRBV30 to TRBJ2-1, with 7 bases that match TRBD2. The CDR3 has 15 residues. Trimming cost V 0 bases and J 5 bases; bases outside gene matches: 7. The V gene's germline CDR1 is GTSNPN and CDR2 SVGIG (reference sequence). The CDR3 DNA follows: TGTGCCTGGAGTGTACCGGGGGGACTAAACAATGAGCAGTTCTTC. Translation gives CAWSVPGGLNNEQFF.

This clone turned up a few times. The rearrangement joins TRBV6-5 to TRBJ1-3; D gene uncertain. The CDR3 runs 13 residues. The V and J ends lost 6 bases and 0 bases respectively, with 6 bases between them. Germline V lookup: CDR1 MNHEY, CDR2 SVGAGI. Written as DNA, the CDR3 is TGTGCCAGCAGAGAGATCTCTGGAAACACCATATATTTT. Protein product: CASREISGNTIYF.

This CDR3 reads CASSLAPGSTEAFF. In DNA, the CDR3 is TGTGCCAGCAGCTTGGCCCCGGGAAGTACTGAAGCTTTCTTT. V usage is TRBV5-5 and J usage is TRBJ1-1, with D uncertain. The CDR3 has 14 amino acids. The germline gives CDR1 SGHKS, CDR2 YYEKEE (reference sequence). V lost 0 bases and J 5 bases, leaving 11 bases between the germline ends. The whole variable domain, remainder taken from reference TRBV5-5 and TRBJ1-1, is DAGVTQSPTHLIKTRGQQVTLRCSPISGHKSVSWYQQVLGQGPQFIFQYYEKEERGRGNFPDRFSARQFPNYSSELNVNALLLGDSALYLCASSLAPGSTEAFFGQGTRLTVV.

A few counts support this clone. The CDR3 spells CASSLYGSSGANVLTF. The CDR3 nucleotides are TGTGCCAGCAGCTTATATGGGAGCTCTGGGGCCAACGTCCTGACTTTC. The chain joins TRBV7-3 to TRBJ2-6, with D possibly TRBD2 on 5 matching bases. Trimming left V 2 bases short and J 0 bases short, with 8 bases between. The CDR3 has 16 residues. Germline loops: CDR1 SGHTA, CDR2 FQGTGA.

V is TRBV30 and J is TRBJ2-2; D is unresolved. The germline gives CDR1 GTSNPN, CDR2 SVGIG (reference sequence). The germline V and J ends were trimmed by 3 bases and 2 bases, with 13 bases remaining between them. This CDR3 is 15 amino acids long. CDR3: CAWSSYGHNTGELFF. As DNA, the CDR3 is TGTGCCTGGAGCTCGTATGGCCACAACACCGGGGAGCTGTTTTTT.

The gene calls are TRBV7-9 and TRBJ2-7, with 10 positions matching TRBD2. The germline CDR1 and CDR2 sequences are SEHNR and FQNEAQ (reference sequence). The CDR3 loop spans 15 amino acids. V gave up 4 bases and J gave up 2 bases; unmatched junction bases: 5. DNA for the CDR3: TGTGCCAGCAGCTACCTAGCGGGGGCCCCCTACGAGCAGTACTTC. This gives the protein CASSYLAGAPYEQYF.

This clone was counted between two and nine times. J is TRBJ1-1 and V is TRBV19; possibly TRBD1 for D (5 bases). This CDR3 is 12 amino acids long. The V gene's germline CDR1 is LNHDA and CDR2 SQIVND (reference sequence). V lost 3 bases and J lost 7, with 9 bases in between. This CDR3 is CASSMQGDEAFF. Here the CDR3 DNA reads TGTGCCAGTAGTATGCAGGGCGATGAAGCTTTCTTT.

This CDR3 is CASSSGQGFGNEQFF. CDR3 bases: TGTGCCAGCAGCTCCGGACAGGGCTTCGGTAATGAGCAGTTCTTC. The chain uses TRBV11-2 and TRBJ2-1, with 8 bases identical to TRBD1. The CDR3 is 15 amino acids. Losses at the gene ends were 4 bases for V and 7 bases for J; bases not matched to a gene: 9. Per the germline V gene, CDR1 is SGHAT and CDR2 is FQNNGV.

A few counts support this clone. The chain is built from TRBV6-1 and TRBJ2-3; D possibly corresponds to TRBD2 (5 bases). Trimming took off 5 bases at V and 5 bases at J, with 11 bases between the two ends. The CDR3 is 13 amino acids. Germline lookup yields CDR1 MNHNS and CDR2 SASEGT. CDR3 protein: CASSPRGGDTQYF. The CDR3 bases are TGTGCCAGCAGTCCCCGGGGTGGAGATACGCAGTATTTT.

J is TRBJ2-5 and V is TRBV5-6; the match to TRBD2 covers 11 bases. From germline, CDR1 is SGHDT and CDR2 YYEEEE. V trimming: 0 bases; J trimming: 4 bases; junction bases outside the gene matches: 8. This CDR3 spans 17 amino acids. Written as DNA, the CDR3 is TGTGCCAGCAGCTTGGGGCCACTAGCGGGGGAGGGAGAGACCCAGTACTTC. Translation: CASSLGPLAGEGETQYF.

CDR3 loop: CSVDTGGSYEQYF. CDR3 nucleotides: TGCAGCGTTGATACAGGGGGCTCTTACGAGCAGTACTTC. The chain is built from TRBV29-1 and TRBJ2-7; 9 bases are a match to TRBD1. This CDR3 has 13 residues. With 3 bases clipped from V and 4 bases from J, the junction kept 4 bases outside the gene matches. CDR1 is SQVTM and CDR2 is ANQGSEA in the germline V gene.

This clone has just one count. This chain links TRBV15 with TRBJ2-3, with 11 positions matching TRBD2. The germline CDR1 and CDR2 sequences are LNHNV and YYDKDF (reference sequence). The CDR3 is made up of 15 amino acids. J lost 3 bases, V lost 5 bases, and 4 bases had no gene match. DNA for the CDR3: TGTGCCACCAGCTCACTAGCGGGGGAAACAGATACGCAGTATTTT. Amino acids: CATSSLAGETDTQYF. Variable domain in full (rest from reference TRBV15 and TRBJ2-3): DAMVIQNPRYQVTQFGKPVTLSCSQTLNHNVMYWYQQKSSQAPKLLFHYYDKDFNNEADTPDNFQSRRPNTSFCFLDIRSPGLGDTAMYLCATSSLAGETDTQYFGPGTRLTVL.

A few counts support this clone. The V and J genes are TRBV6-4 and TRBJ1-2, with unresolved D. The CDR3 has 13 amino acids. Germline CDR1 reads MRHNA; CDR2 reads SNTAGT. V lost 0 bases, J lost 7 bases, and 9 bases lay in between. CDR3 region: CASSDSTAGGYTF. The CDR3 nucleotides read TGTGCCAGCAGTGACTCTACAGCGGGTGGCTACACCTTC.

This clone has just a few counts. The chain joins TRBV6-1 to TRBJ2-7, with 13 nucleotides matching TRBD2. The V gene end was trimmed by 3 bases and the J gene end by 5 bases; junction bases not matched to a gene: 7. The CDR3 is made up of 16 amino acids. CDR1 is MNHNS, CDR2 SASEGT, per germline. The CDR3 DNA follows: TGTGCCAGCAGTGACTGGACTAGCGGGGGTCTACACGAGCAGTACTTC. Its translation: CASSDWTSGGLHEQYF.

V usage is TRBV6-1 and J usage is TRBJ1-6, with TRBD1 identical over 8 bases. J was trimmed by 10 bases and V by 7 bases; bases with no gene match: 12. Germline V gene data show CDR1 as MNHNS and CDR2 as SASEGT. The CDR3 consists of 15 residues. The CDR3 here is CASTTGGGAWSPLHF. CDR3 DNA: TGTGCCAGCACCACAGGGGGGGGCGCTTGGTCACCCCTCCACTTT.

The CDR3: CASSMNLKDYGYTF. DNA of the CDR3: TGTGCCAGCAGCATGAACTTAAAAGATTATGGCTACACCTTC. V is TRBV7-9 and J is TRBJ1-2; D gene unclear. Trimming took 5 bases from V and 5 from J, leaving 15 bases between them. CDR1 and CDR2 (germline): SEHNR, FQNEAQ (reference sequence). CDR3 size: 14 residues.

The chain couples TRBV6-6 to TRBJ1-2; TRBD1 matches at 8 bases. The CDR3 contains 16 residues. Looked up from germline, CDR1 is MNHNY and CDR2 is SVGAGI (reference sequence). Trimming at V came to 2 bases and at J to 0 bases, leaving 5 bases not matched to a gene. The CDR3 sequence is CASSYPQGASNYGYTF. The CDR3 DNA reads as TGTGCCAGCAGTTACCCCCAGGGGGCTTCTAACTATGGCTACACCTTC.